This note documents a single T cell receptor beta chain sequence. Its antigen remains unknown. In germline, CDR1 is SGHTA, CDR2 FQGNSA. CDR3 length equals 15 residues. V dropped 5 bases and J dropped 10; count of bases not matched to a gene: 11. This record comes from a study of cytomegalovirus exposure and HLA in healthy donors. Looking at the study overall: A later analysis reported the same platform for the 120 or so validation repertoires and the 500 to 750 first-cohort repertoires.

Clones were sequenced by immunoSEQ multiplex PCR, and TCRdb holds only the in-frame ones, with some missing. This table holds 190,000 or so clones, roughly 84% found once. Whole-study findings and limits: Reportedly, cytomegalovirus status was diagnosed with high sensitivity and specificity. Rarity marked most TCR sequences, yet some public TCRs occurred in many donors. Researchers counted around 170 TCR beta chains as cytomegalovirus-associated.

The V gene is TRBV7-2, the J gene TRBJ1-6; 7 bases align to TRBD1. Input material: PBMCs. The receptor's source is a woman aged 18-35 years in good health and CMV-seropositive. CDR3 coding DNA: TGTGCCAGCAGCCAAATCGCCAGGGGGGAATCACCCCTCCACTTT. Translated, it gives CASSQIARGESPLHF.